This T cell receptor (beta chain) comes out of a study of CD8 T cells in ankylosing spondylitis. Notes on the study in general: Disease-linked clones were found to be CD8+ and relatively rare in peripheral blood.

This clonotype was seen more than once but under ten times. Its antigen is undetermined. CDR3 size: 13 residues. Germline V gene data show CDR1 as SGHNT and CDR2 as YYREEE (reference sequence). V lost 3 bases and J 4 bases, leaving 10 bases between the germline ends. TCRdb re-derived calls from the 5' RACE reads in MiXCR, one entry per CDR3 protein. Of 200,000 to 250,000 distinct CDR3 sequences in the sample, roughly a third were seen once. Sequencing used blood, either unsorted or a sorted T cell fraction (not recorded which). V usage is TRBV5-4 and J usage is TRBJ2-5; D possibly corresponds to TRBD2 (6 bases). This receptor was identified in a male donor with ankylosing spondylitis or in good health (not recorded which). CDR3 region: CASSSYGGETQYF. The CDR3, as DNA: TGTGCCAGCAGCTCCTACGGGGGAGAGACCCAGTACTTC.